Shown below are 30 T cell receptor beta chains from a single sample sequenced in a study of T cells in Graves' hyperthyroidism and ophthalmopathy. Regions amplified from RNA transcripts were the TCR beta CDR3 regions. In the first-round RT-PCR of the TCR CDR3, the HTBI primer set was used. TCRdb itself ran the multiplex PCR reads through MiXCR, one entry per CDR3 protein. The data contain over 250,000 distinct CDR3 sequences, approximately 14% of them singletons. Material: blood. The origin of the receptors is a woman aged 40-49 years with Graves' ophthalmopathy.

This clonotype was seen only a few times. The CDR3 region has the DNA TGTGCCACCAGTGATTTGGGACAGAACACCGGGGAGCTGTTTTTT. Its translation is CATSDLGQNTGELFF. The chain uses TRBV24-1 and TRBJ2-2; tentatively, D is TRBD1 (5 bases). Germline lookup yields CDR1 KGHDR and CDR2 SFDVKD. Trimming took off 0 bases at V and 1 base at J, with 5 bases between the two ends. This CDR3 contains 15 residues.

The sample holds many counts of this clonotype. V usage is TRBV12-3 or TRBV12-4 and J usage is TRBJ2-2; D is unclear. V lost 1 base and J 0 bases, leaving 9 bases between the germline ends. The length of the CDR3 is 16 residues. CDR3 coding DNA: TGTGCCAGCAGTTTAGGGCTACCCCCGAACACCGGGGAGCTGTTTTTT. Translation: CASSLGLPPNTGELFF.

This clonotype has a single count. This sequence joins TRBV7-6 and TRBJ2-3; tentatively, D is TRBD1 or TRBD2 (5 bases each). CDR1 is SGHVS and CDR2 is FNYEAQ in the germline V gene. Trimming shortened V by 1 base and J by 2 bases, and 10 bases separated the two germline ends. The CDR3 sequence is 15 residues long. CDR3 residues: CASSLVWGSTDTQYF. The CDR3 coding sequence is TGTGCCAGCAGCTTAGTCTGGGGGTCCACAGATACGCAGTATTTT.

This clonotype was counted only a few times. This chain links TRBV10-3 with TRBJ1-2; D ambiguous. The CDR3 covers 12 residues. Germline V CDR1 and CDR2: ENHRY, SYGVKD. Trimming removed 10 bases from V and 2 bases from J, with 11 bases in between. The CDR3 here is CATTGGNYGYTF. CDR3 DNA: TGTGCCACCACCGGAGGGAACTATGGCTACACCTTC.

The sample holds many counts of this clonotype. The chain links TRBV6-1 to TRBJ2-5, with 13 bases lining up with TRBD2. The junction had 3 bases not matched to a gene; V was cut back by 6 bases and J by 5 bases. This CDR3 is 14 amino acids long. Germline CDR1 reads MNHNS; CDR2 reads SASEGT. This CDR3 is CASRRTSGSETQYF. CDR3 in DNA: TGTGCCAGCAGGAGGACTAGCGGGAGTGAGACCCAGTACTTC.

The chain is built from TRBV10-2 and TRBJ1-3; D call uncertain. This CDR3 comprises 19 residues. Trimming cost V 0 bases and J 0 bases, with 18 bases left between them. Germline loops: CDR1 WSHSY, CDR2 SAAADI. CDR3 amino acids: CASSESYGFSPSSGNTIYF. The DNA for the CDR3 is TGCGCCAGCAGTGAGTCGTACGGCTTTTCACCGAGCTCTGGAAACACCATATATTTT.

Details on this clonotype: It may be a read error: a sequence one base away is much more abundant. The chain employs TRBV11-2 and TRBJ2-1; TRBD2 matches at 12 bases. The CDR3 length is 16 residues. Germline V gene lookup returns CDR1 SGHAT and CDR2 FQNNGV. CDR3 sequence reads: CASNLERLAGGGEQFF. CDR3 nucleotides: TGTGCCAGCAACTTAGAGCGGCTAGCGGGAGGGGGTGAGCAGTTCTTC.

This clonotype was seen ten or more times. The genes are TRBV12-3 or TRBV12-4 and TRBJ1-2, with D uncertain. The CDR3 has 14 residues. Trimming took 6 bases from V and 4 from J, leaving 15 bases between them. CDR3 coding DNA: TGTGCCAGCAGGCCAGAGGGCCACACCTATGGCTACACCTTC. It yields the protein CASRPEGHTYGYTF.

This clonotype appeared many times. This chain connects TRBV12-3 or TRBV12-4 to TRBJ1-2; D gene uncertain. CDR3 length: 16 residues. The V gene lost 4 bases and the J gene lost 5 bases, with 20 bases spanning the gap. The chain's CDR3 is CASSSRVRGRNYGYTF. CDR3 nucleotide sequence: TGTGCCAGCAGTTCAAGAGTTCGTGGACGGAATTATGGCTACACCTTC.

This clonotype was seen a few times. The rearrangement links TRBV9 to TRBJ2-2, with unresolved D. Germline V gene lookup returns CDR1 SGDLS and CDR2 YYNGEE. Trimming pared 0 bases from V and 7 bases from J, leaving 7 bases between. There are 13 residues in the CDR3. The CDR3 DNA is TGTGCCAGCAGCGTAGAAGTTAGCGGGGAGCTGTTTTTT. The encoded protein is CASSVEVSGELFF.

This clonotype showed up many times. The chain employs TRBV20-1 and TRBJ1-5; D ambiguous. The CDR3 loop spans 15 amino acids. From germline, CDR1 is DFQATT and CDR2 SNEGSKA (reference sequence). V was shortened by 1 base and J by 2 bases, with 12 bases between the two germline ends. As DNA, the CDR3 is TGCAGTGCTAGAGGACAAACAGTAGGCAATCAGCCCCAGCATTTT. It yields the protein CSARGQTVGNQPQHF.

This clonotype was recorded a few times. The V gene is TRBV2, the J gene TRBJ1-2; TRBD1 might be the D (6 bases). Trimming removed 10 bases at V and 0 bases at J, with 12 bases between. CDR3 length: 13 amino acids. The germline V gene has CDR1 SNHLY and CDR2 FYNNEI. CDR3: CATPDRPNYGYTF. The CDR3 nucleotides are TGTGCCACCCCCGACAGGCCTAACTATGGCTACACCTTC.

This clonotype was picked up many times. This sequence joins TRBV29-1 and TRBJ2-2; 7 positions match TRBD1. Looked up from germline, CDR1 is SQVTM and CDR2 is ANQGSEA. The V and J ends lost 7 bases and 0 bases, in that order; junction bases with no gene match: 5. The CDR3 length is 14 residues. The CDR3 DNA follows: TGCAGCGCTAGACAGGGTGCGAACACCGGGGAGCTGTTTTTT. Translation: CSARQGANTGELFF.

This clonotype was detected many times. The V and J genes are TRBV28 and TRBJ1-2, with no clear D. Germline V gene lookup returns CDR1 MDHEN and CDR2 SYDVKM. CDR3 length: 14 amino acids. The V gene lost 6 bases and the J gene lost 1 base, with 12 bases spanning the gap. The CDR3 region has the DNA TGTGCCAGCAGCCGTGAACCTTTTAACTATGGCTACACCTTC. Amino acids: CASSREPFNYGYTF.

As for this clonotype: This could be a read error, since a much larger clone is one nucleotide away. V is TRBV20-1 and J is TRBJ2-7; D ambiguous. The J call is doubtful: the DNA matches TRBJ2-1 better. This CDR3 spans 13 amino acids. Germline V gene sequence: CDR1 DFQATT, CDR2 SNEGSKA (reference sequence). The CDR3 spells CSARGSATYEQFF. The CDR3 coding sequence is TGCAGTGCTAGAGGGAGTGCTACCTACGAGCAGTTCTTC.

This clonotype was recorded many times. V and J are TRBV20-1 and TRBJ2-1; tentative D call: TRBD2 (5 bases). The CDR3 is made up of 13 amino acids. Trimming stripped 3 bases from V and 10 bases from J, with 16 bases between. Germline CDR1 and CDR2: DFQATT and SNEGSKA (reference sequence). CDR3 nucleotides: TGCAGTGCTAGCGCCCCAGAGGGCTTGGAGCAGTTCTTC. Translating gives CSASAPEGLEQFF.

About this clonotype: This may be a read error: a much more frequent sequence differs by one nucleotide. This rearrangement joins TRBV3-1 to TRBJ2-7; possibly TRBD2 for D (5 bases). The CDR3 has 14 amino acids. V was clipped by 2 bases and J by 2 bases, with 10 bases between them. Germline CDR1 LGHDT, CDR2 YNNKEL (reference sequence). CDR3 sequence reads: CASSQNYGAYEQYF. The DNA for the CDR3 is TGTGCCAGCAGCCAAAATTACGGGGCCTACGAGCAGTACTTC.

On this clonotype: At one end, the junction sequence differs from germline, possibly due to a read error. The V and J genes are TRBV7-2 and TRBJ1-1; 8 bases are a match to TRBD1. The germline V gene has CDR1 SGHTA and CDR2 FQGNSA. The CDR3 runs to 14 residues. DNA for the CDR3: TGTGCCAGCAGCTTGGAGACAGGGGACACTGAAGCTTTCTTC. It specifies CASSLETGDTEAFF.

This clonotype came up many times. The chain carries TRBV13 and TRBJ1-1; D might be TRBD1 (6 bases). Germline CDR1 is PRHDT and CDR2 is FYEKMQ (reference sequence). CDR3 length: 15 residues. Trimming removed 1 base from V and 5 bases from J, with 14 bases in between. For the CDR3, the DNA is TGTGCCAGCAGCTTAGCGGGGGGGGCACGAACTGAAGCTTTCTTT. The encoded protein is CASSLAGGARTEAFF.

This clonotype was found many times. This chain joins TRBV20-1 and TRBJ1-5; D gene ambiguous. This CDR3 is 13 amino acids long. V was trimmed by 3 bases and J by 4 bases, leaving 10 bases between them. Germline loops: CDR1 DFQATT, CDR2 SNEGSKA (reference sequence). The CDR3 loop is CSASRVPNQPQHF. For the CDR3, the DNA is TGCAGTGCTAGCCGGGTACCAAATCAGCCCCAGCATTTT.

The table lists this clonotype with many counts. The rearrangement links TRBV27 to TRBJ2-1, with D possibly called TRBD1 or TRBD2 (6 bases each). This CDR3 has 16 amino acids. CDR1 is MNHEY, CDR2 SMNVEV, per germline (reference sequence). V was clipped by 4 bases and J by 1 base, with 14 bases between them. The CDR3 sequence is CASSSGRTESYNEQFF. The CDR3 DNA follows: TGTGCCAGCAGTTCAGGGAGGACAGAATCCTACAATGAGCAGTTCTTC.

The table lists this clonotype with many counts. The chain links TRBV11-1 to TRBJ1-1, with 9 bases lining up with TRBD1. This CDR3 is 17 amino acids long. The germline gives CDR1 SGHAT, CDR2 FQDESV (reference sequence). The ends lost 3 bases at V and 4 bases at J; junction bases unmatched: 12. The CDR3 nucleotides read TGTGCCAGCAGCTTTGGTTACAGGGGGCCGTCGGGCACTGAAGCTTTCTTT. Its protein product is CASSFGYRGPSGTEAFF.

This clonotype has a count of ten or more. The chain employs TRBV7-2 and TRBJ2-7, with TRBD1 matching 8 bases. Germline loops: CDR1 SGHTA, CDR2 FQGNSA. The CDR3 spans 19 residues. V gave up 2 bases and J gave up 3 bases; unmatched junction bases: 18. CDR3 sequence (DNA): TGTGCCAGCAGCTTACTATCCTGGACAGGGATCTTTAGGGGCTACGAGCAGTACTTC. Its protein product is CASSLLSWTGIFRGYEQYF.

Only a few counts were recorded for this clonotype. This chain joins TRBV7-8 and TRBJ2-7, with D tentatively TRBD1 (5 bases). The germline V gene has CDR1 SGHVS and CDR2 FQNEAQ. Trimming took 4 bases from V and 3 from J, leaving 13 bases between them. The CDR3 consists of 14 residues. The CDR3 DNA follows: TGTGCCAGCAGCTCGTCGGACACCTTCTACGAGCAGTACTTC. This gives the protein CASSSSDTFYEQYF.

This clonotype has ten or more counts. V and J are TRBV10-3 and TRBJ1-2; D uncertain. Per germline, CDR1 ENHRY and CDR2 SYGVKD. CDR3 length: 12 amino acids. V gave up 6 bases and J gave up 1 base, with 6 bases separating them. CDR3 protein: CAIRGNNYGYTF. Here the CDR3 DNA reads TGTGCCATCAGAGGGAATAACTATGGCTACACCTTC.

This clonotype was seen only once. The chain employs TRBV14 and TRBJ2-1, with D possibly being TRBD2 (6 bases). V lost 5 bases, J lost 5 bases, and 16 bases lay in between. The CDR3 length is 15 residues. Germline assignment: CDR1 SGHDN and CDR2 FVKESK. The CDR3: CASSYKTGRNNEQFF. DNA for the CDR3: TGTGCCAGCAGCTATAAGACCGGGAGAAACAATGAGCAGTTCTTC.

This clonotype has just a few counts. This rearrangement joins TRBV27 to TRBJ1-6; TRBD1 might be the D (6 bases). There are 18 residues in the CDR3. Germline V gene data show CDR1 as MNHEY and CDR2 as SMNVEV (reference sequence). V lost 1 base and J 5 bases, leaving 18 bases between the germline ends. The CDR3 coding sequence is TGTGCCAGCAGTTTATTAGCGACATATGGACAGAATAATTCACCCCTCCACTTT. Translating gives CASSLLATYGQNNSPLHF.

This clonotype has a count of ten or more. The rearrangement joins TRBV28 to TRBJ1-3, with 7 bases aligning to TRBD1. The length of the CDR3 is 15 residues. The junction had 5 bases not matched to a gene; V was cut back by 6 bases and J by 0 bases. The germline V gene encodes CDR1 MDHEN and CDR2 SYDVKM. CDR3 DNA sequence: TGTGCCAGCAGCTCCGGACAGGTCTCTGGAAACACCATATATTTT. Residues: CASSSGQVSGNTIYF.

This chain connects TRBV29-1 to TRBJ1-1, with TRBD1 matching 8 bases. The germline CDR1 and CDR2 sequences are SQVTM and ANQGSEA. This CDR3 has 13 residues. J gave up 1 base and V 8 bases, and 6 bases lay outside the gene matches. The chain's CDR3 is CSSWTGRNTEAFF. DNA of the CDR3: TGCAGCTCCTGGACAGGGAGGAACACTGAAGCTTTCTTT.

The gene calls are TRBV20-1 and TRBJ2-3; 7 bases match TRBD1. Germline CDR1 DFQATT, CDR2 SNEGSKA (reference sequence). Germline trimming cut 0 bases from V and 1 base from J; bases unmatched to any gene: 10. CDR3 length: 17 amino acids. The CDR3 DNA reads as TGCAGTGCTAGAGAAACGAACAGGGGACCTCGCACAGATACGCAGTATTTT. Amino acid sequence: CSARETNRGPRTDTQYF.